This T cell receptor (beta chain) was recovered during a study of a mutant IDH1 vaccine in newly diagnosed glioma. Across the whole study: Males made up 62.5% and females about 38% of treated patients, whose mean age was approximately 43 years.

Time point reported: week 23, last vaccination. Vaccination used 300 ug of mutant IDH1 20-mer peptide per dose, with topical imiquimod. To note about this clone: Its antigen remains unknown.

Looked up from germline, CDR1 is SGHTA and CDR2 is FQGNSA. Losses at the gene ends were 4 bases for V and 7 bases for J; bases not matched to a gene: 7. There are 14 residues in the CDR3. The protocol was immunoSEQ multiplex PCR, while the TCRdb copy is restricted to in-frame clones and leaves out a portion. The table shows tens of thousands of clones, with 80% occurring only once. The gene calls are TRBV7-2 and TRBJ2-5, with 9 positions matching TRBD1. Sequencing was performed on PBMCs, taken from a glioma patient whose treatment included an IDH1 peptide vaccine. The clonotype comes from a man aged 40-49 years with glioma. CDR3 nucleotide sequence: TGTGCCAGCAGCTGGACAGGGGAAGAGGGGACCCAGTACTTC. This translates into CASSWTGEEGTQYF.